This TCR beta chain derives from a study of OX40 agonist ivuxolimab in advanced cancers. Baseline, cycle 4 day 1, and cycle 7 day 1 were the blood sampling points. Findings of the study overall: At 0.1 to 3.0 mg/kg and by week 6, CD4+ and CD8+ T cells in the blood had expanded clonally.

About this clone: Antigen specificity is unknown.

Profiled with immunoSEQ multiplex PCR; TCRdb holds only in-frame clones, not every one. This sample has over 15,000 clones; around 74% occur once, and the top ten carry 25% to 40%. V was pared by 3 bases and J by 5 bases, with 22 bases between. Germline loops: CDR1 SGHVS, CDR2 FQNEAQ. This CDR3 has 17 residues. The source material was CD4+ or CD8+ T cells sorted from blood, sampled in a trial of the OX40 agonist ivuxolimab. V gene TRBV7-8 combines with J gene TRBJ1-2, with TRBD1 as a possible D gene (5 bases). This receptor was identified in an adult with an advanced solid tumor such as melanoma, head and neck, liver or kidney cancer. The CDR3: CASSFWKGNSSEYGYTF. CDR3 DNA: TGTGCCAGCAGCTTTTGGAAGGGGAACTCTTCGGAATATGGCTACACCTTC.